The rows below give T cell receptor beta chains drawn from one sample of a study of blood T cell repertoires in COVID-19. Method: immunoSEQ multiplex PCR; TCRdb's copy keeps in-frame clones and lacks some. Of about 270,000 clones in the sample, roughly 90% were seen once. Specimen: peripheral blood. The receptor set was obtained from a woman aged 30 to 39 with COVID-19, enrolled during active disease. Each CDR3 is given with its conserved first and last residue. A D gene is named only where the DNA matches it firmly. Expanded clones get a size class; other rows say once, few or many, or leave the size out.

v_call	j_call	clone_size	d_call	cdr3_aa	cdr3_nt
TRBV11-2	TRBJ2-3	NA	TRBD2	CASSLSGGANTQYF	TGTGCCAGCAGCTTAAGCGGGGGGGCCAATACGCAGTATTTT
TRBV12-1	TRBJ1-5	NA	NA	CASSFARGTGQGSNQPQHF	NA
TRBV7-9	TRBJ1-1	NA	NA	CASSFIPGAEAFF	TGTGCCAGCAGCTTTATCCCAGGGGCTGAAGCTTTCTTT
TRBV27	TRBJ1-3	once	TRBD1	CASSETGARNTIYF	TGTGCCAGCAGCGAGACAGGGGCAAGGAACACCATATATTTT
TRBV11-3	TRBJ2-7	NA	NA	CASSLDAFGSEQYF	TGTGCCAGCAGCTTAGATGCCTTCGGGTCCGAGCAGTACTTC
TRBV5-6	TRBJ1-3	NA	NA	CASSWGSRDTIYF	TGTGCCAGCAGCTGGGGCAGCCGAGACACCATATATTTT
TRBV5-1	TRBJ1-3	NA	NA	CASSSGSGVGNTIYF	TGCGCCAGCAGCTCTGGCTCAGGGGTCGGAAACACCATATATTTT
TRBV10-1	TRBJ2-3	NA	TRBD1	CASSEGTVKSTDTQYF	TGCGCCAGCAGCGAGGGGACAGTGAAAAGCACAGATACGCAGTATTTT
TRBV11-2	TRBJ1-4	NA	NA	CASSLPRGRANEKLFF	TGTGCCAGCAGCCTCCCCAGGGGCAGGGCTAATGAAAAACTGTTTTTT
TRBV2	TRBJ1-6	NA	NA	CASSDPGEYSPLHF	TGTGCCAGCAGTGATCCGGGAGAGTATTCACCCCTCCACTTT
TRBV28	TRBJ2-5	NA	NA	CASSLSLATQYF	TGTGCCAGCAGTTTAAGTCTAGCGACCCAGTACTTC
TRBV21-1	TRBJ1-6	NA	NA	CASTLPNRGRISPLHF	TGTGCCAGCACCCTCCCCAACAGGGGAAGAATCTCACCCCTCCACTTT
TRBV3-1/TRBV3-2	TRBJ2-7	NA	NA	CASSPGGMTYEQYF	TGTGCCAGCAGCCCAGGAGGTATGACCTACGAGCAGTACTTC
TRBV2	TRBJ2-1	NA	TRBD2	CASRGGGDYNEQFF	TGTGCCAGCAGAGGCGGGGGAGATTACAATGAGCAGTTCTTC
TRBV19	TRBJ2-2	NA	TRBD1	CASTFDRGTGELFF	TGTGCCAGTACCTTTGACAGGGGGACCGGGGAGCTGTTTTTT
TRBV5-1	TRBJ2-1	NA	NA	CASSLQAYLRVGNEQFF	TGCGCCAGCAGCTTGCAGGCGTATTTGAGGGTCGGCAATGAGCAGTTCTTC
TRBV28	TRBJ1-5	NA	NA	CASRPRGGNNQPQHF	TGTGCCAGCAGACCAAGAGGGGGAAACAATCAGCCCCAGCATTTT
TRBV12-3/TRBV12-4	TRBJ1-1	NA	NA	CASSLRQEAFF	TGTGCCAGCAGTTTAAGACAGGAGGCTTTCTTT
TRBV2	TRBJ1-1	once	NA	CASSEGHGEGTEAFF	TGTGCCAGCAGTGAAGGCCACGGGGAGGGCACTGAAGCTTTCTTT
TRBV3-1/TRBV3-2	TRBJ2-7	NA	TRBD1	CASSRDRGYEQYF	TGTGCCAGCAGCCGGGACAGGGGTTACGAGCAGTACTTC
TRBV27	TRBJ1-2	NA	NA	CASRSGGGARYGYTF	TGTGCCAGCAGATCGGGGGGGGGCGCGCGGTATGGCTACACCTTC
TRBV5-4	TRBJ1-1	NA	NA	CASSPRQLDTEAFF	TGTGCCAGCAGCCCGCGACAGTTAGACACTGAAGCTTTCTTT
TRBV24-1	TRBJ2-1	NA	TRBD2	CATSDATSASGGYNEQFF	TGTGCCACCAGTGATGCGACGAGTGCTAGCGGGGGCTACAATGAGCAGTTCTTC
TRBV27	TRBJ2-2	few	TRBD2	CASREARNTGELFF	TGTGCCAGCCGGGAGGCACGGAACACCGGGGAGCTGTTTTTT